This T cell receptor (beta chain) was documented in a study of shared clonotypes between healthy human individuals. About the research overall: Contributing individuals were a couple of females and a few males aged 18 to 49.

Splitting of each subset's genomic DNA was done evenly across several immunoSEQ plates. Only in-frame clones appear in the TCRdb table, and some are missing; sequencing was by immunoSEQ multiplex PCR. Seen here are roughly 700,000 clones, roughly 70% observed once, and the top ten hold approximately 1.7%. The CDR3 spans 14 residues. V lost 4 bases, J lost 2 bases, and 9 bases lay in between. The V gene's germline CDR1 is MNHEY and CDR2 SMNVEV (reference sequence). Splitting the CD4+ cells yielded a CD45RA+ naive subset and a CD45RA-negative memory subset. This chain uses TRBV27 with TRBJ1-5; no clear D gene. This receptor was taken from a woman aged 25-40 years in good health. The material sequenced was memory CD4+ T cells sorted from blood. The subset is: CD45RA-negative fraction. CDR3 bases: TGTGCCAGCAGTTCCCGGCGTGGCAATCAGCCCCAGCATTTT. Protein product: CASSSRRGNQPQHF.